The 5 T cell receptor beta chains in this list originate from one sample, sequenced in a study of blood T cell repertoires in COVID-19. Clones were sequenced by immunoSEQ multiplex PCR, and TCRdb holds only the in-frame ones, with some missing. The sample yields about 110,000 clones, around 84% seen once. The specimen was peripheral blood. The receptors here all came from a human donor in a cohort sampled during active COVID-19.

The chain uses TRBV28 and TRBJ1-5; 7 positions match TRBD1. The junction had 11 bases not matched to a gene; V was cut back by 6 bases and J by 6 bases. The V gene's germline CDR1 is MDHEN and CDR2 SYDVKM. The CDR3 extends over 15 amino acids. The CDR3 DNA sequence: TGTGCCAGCAGCCGCTCCTCAGGGGGAAGTCAGCCCCAGCATTTT. This gives the protein CASSRSSGGSQPQHF.

The chain recombines TRBV6-5 with TRBJ2-1, with 8 bases fitting TRBD2. The CDR3 extends over 15 amino acids. V shed 5 bases, J shed 4 bases, and the junction held 7 bases outside the gene matches. The germline gives CDR1 MNHEY, CDR2 SVGAGI. The CDR3 sequence is CASSPSGSSYNEQFF. The CDR3, as DNA: TGTGCCAGCAGTCCCAGCGGGAGCTCGTACAATGAGCAGTTCTTC.

The CDR3 spells CASSQKTGLAGKETQYF. The CDR3 coding sequence is TGTGCCAGCAGCCAAAAAACGGGACTAGCGGGAAAAGAGACCCAGTACTTC. This rearrangement joins TRBV3-1 (or the pseudogene TRBV3-2) to TRBJ2-5, with TRBD2 matching 13 bases. The CDR3 spans 17 residues. J was trimmed by 3 bases and V by 2 bases; bases with no gene match: 6. CDR1 and CDR2 (germline): LGHDT, YNNKEL (reference sequence).

In this sample, this clone turned up a few times. The V call is TRBV12-3 or TRBV12-4, the J call TRBJ1-5; D is unresolved. The V end was cut by 2 bases, the J end by 7 bases, with 9 bases between. The CDR3 length is 13 residues. CDR3 sequence (DNA): TGTGCCAGCAGTTTAACCCATGAGCAGCCCCAGCATTTT. It translates to CASSLTHEQPQHF.

The CDR3 coding sequence is TGTGCCAGCTCACCGAGTTTAAACCTCGGTTTAAAGAACACTGAAGCTTTCTTT. This sequence encodes CASSPSLNLGLKNTEAFF. The chain links TRBV18 to TRBJ1-1; D gene uncertain. CDR1 is KGHSH, CDR2 LQKENI, per germline. V was shortened by 3 bases and J by 1 base, with 21 bases between the two germline ends. The CDR3 is 18 residues long.